Presented here are 29 T cell receptor beta chains from one specimen sequenced in a study of blood T cells in healthy people across ages. The authors ran a second PCR of roughly 7 to 11 cycles using a sample-barcoded 5' primer and a J-beta primer mix. TCRdb fed the 5' RACE reads into MiXCR, producing one record per CDR3 protein. The profile covers 700,000 to 800,000 distinct CDR3 sequences, with about 42% appearing a single time and 20% to 25% taken by the ten largest. Sequencing was performed on blood. Receptors originate from a woman aged 60-70 years in good health.

The chain has TRBV20-1 and TRBJ1-2; D is unclear. Germline V gene data show CDR1 as DFQATT and CDR2 as SNEGSKA (reference sequence). The V and J ends lost 2 bases and 3 bases respectively, with 13 bases between them. The CDR3 contains 14 residues. The CDR3 coding sequence is TGCAGTGCTAGATCCCTCGAGAGTTACTATGGCTACACCTTC. As protein: CSARSLESYYGYTF.

V is TRBV11-3 and J is TRBJ2-1; 8 bases align to TRBD1. The V segment lost 5 bases and the J segment 8 bases; nucleotides outside the gene matches: 8. The CDR3 runs to 14 residues. Germline V gene data show CDR1 as SGHNT and CDR2 as YENEEA. The CDR3 sequence: CASSPETGDDEQFF. In nucleotides, the CDR3 is TGTGCCAGCAGCCCTGAGACAGGGGACGATGAGCAGTTCTTC. The whole variable domain, filled in from reference TRBV11-3 and TRBJ2-1, reads EAGVVQSPRYKIIEKKQPVAFWCNPISGHNTLYWYLQNLGQGPELLIRYENEEAVDDSQLPKDRFSAERLKGVDSTLKIQPAELGDSAVYLCASSPETGDDEQFFGPGTRLTVL.

This clonotype was picked up a small number of times. This chain's CDR3 is CASSELHQVAGTYEQYF. The DNA for the CDR3 is TGTGCCAGCAGTGAATTACACCAGGTAGCGGGGACCTACGAGCAGTACTTC. The chain recombines TRBV25-1 with TRBJ2-4; 8 nucleotides agree with TRBD2. The J call may be incorrect, as the DNA end agrees better with TRBJ2-7. Germline V CDR1 and CDR2: MGHDK, SYGVNS. The CDR3 contains 17 residues.

This clonotype occurred many times. This CDR3 reads CASSQNRGRSRVDEQFF. The DNA of the CDR3 is TGTGCCAGCAGCCAGAACAGGGGCCGTTCAAGGGTTGATGAGCAGTTCTTC. This rearrangement joins TRBV7-9 to TRBJ2-1; TRBD1 matches at 7 bases. This CDR3 contains 17 residues. Per germline, CDR1 SEHNR and CDR2 FQNEAQ (reference sequence). After removal of 5 bases from V and 8 bases from J, the junction contained 18 bases not matched to a gene.

This rearrangement joins TRBV20-1 to TRBJ2-1, with D perhaps matching TRBD2 (5 bases). The CDR3 consists of 14 residues. With 0 bases removed from V and 3 bases from J, the gap between germline ends came to 9 bases. Germline CDR1 and CDR2: DFQATT and SNEGSKA (reference sequence). The CDR3 protein is CSAREGSLYNEQFF. The CDR3, as DNA: TGCAGTGCTAGAGAAGGGAGTCTCTACAATGAGCAGTTCTTC.

This rearrangement joins TRBV27 to TRBJ1-1; D perhaps matches TRBD1 (6 bases). The germline V and J ends were trimmed by 2 bases and 5 bases, with 15 bases remaining between them. The CDR3 extends over 15 amino acids. Germline CDR1 and CDR2: MNHEY and SMNVEV (reference sequence). The CDR3 protein is CASSLSPGATTEAFF. The CDR3 DNA follows: TGTGCCAGCAGTTTAAGTCCGGGGGCGACTACTGAAGCTTTCTTT.

The J gene is TRBJ2-3, the V gene TRBV28, with TRBD2 identical over 10 bases. Trimming took 5 bases from V and 1 from J; bases not matched to a gene: 9. CDR3 length equals 17 residues. Germline CDR1 is MDHEN and CDR2 is SYDVKM. CDR3 residues: CASSPSLGTSGTDTQYF. The DNA for the CDR3 is TGTGCCAGCAGTCCGTCCCTCGGGACTAGCGGCACAGATACGCAGTATTTT.

The genes are TRBV6-2 or TRBV6-3 and TRBJ2-1; D not certain. The CDR3 is made up of 13 amino acids. The V end was cut by 7 bases, the J end by 6 bases, with 13 bases between. The germline V gene has CDR1 MNHEY and CDR2 SVGEGT. The DNA for the CDR3 is TGTGCCAGCAATATCATGCCGGGCAATGAGCAGTTCTTC. Translating it yields CASNIMPGNEQFF.

The chain carries TRBV18 and TRBJ1-2; TRBD1 agrees at 9 bases. With V trimmed by 3 bases and J by 4 bases, 6 bases remained unmatched. Germline V CDR1 and CDR2: KGHSH, LQKENI. CDR3 length equals 15 residues. The CDR3 DNA follows: TGTGCCAGCTCACCTGGACAGGGGAACTTCTATGGCTACACCTTC. Encoded protein: CASSPGQGNFYGYTF.

V is TRBV2 and J is TRBJ2-7; 8 positions match TRBD2. The CDR3 sequence is 15 residues long. Germline lookup yields CDR1 SNHLY and CDR2 FYNNEI. V was pared by 3 bases and J by 0 bases, with 4 bases of the junction left unmatched. The CDR3, as DNA: TGTGCCAGCAGTGATACCAGCGGGAGCTCCTACGAGCAGTACTTC. This sequence encodes CASSDTSGSSYEQYF.

The chain is built from TRBV3-1 and TRBJ2-1; 8 nucleotides line up with TRBD1. Germline loops: CDR1 LGHDT, CDR2 YNNKEL (reference sequence). This CDR3 spans 13 amino acids. V shed 4 bases and J 9 bases; nucleotides not matched to a gene: 5. The CDR3 region is CASSRFDRGEQFF. The DNA of the CDR3 is TGTGCCAGCAGCCGATTCGACAGGGGTGAGCAGTTCTTC.

This clonotype was detected only a few times. The chain has TRBV14 and TRBJ2-7, with 8 bases aligning to TRBD2. With V trimmed by 6 bases and J by 5 bases, 15 bases remained unmatched. The CDR3 is 16 amino acids. Per germline, CDR1 SGHDN and CDR2 FVKESK. The chain's CDR3 is CASSHTYSGINNEQYF. CDR3 nucleotide sequence: TGTGCCAGCAGTCACACGTATAGCGGGATTAACAACGAGCAGTACTTC.

The chain joins TRBV7-2 to TRBJ2-3; possibly TRBD2 for D (6 bases). The germline V and J ends were trimmed by 5 bases and 0 bases, with 18 bases remaining between them. In germline, CDR1 is SGHTA, CDR2 FQGNSA. The CDR3 is 17 residues long. The CDR3 sequence: CASSPQWGVPSTDTQYF. The CDR3 DNA sequence: TGTGCCAGCAGCCCCCAGTGGGGGGTCCCTAGCACAGATACGCAGTATTTT.

This chain links TRBV3-1 with TRBJ2-5; D is unclear. Per germline, CDR1 LGHDT and CDR2 YNNKEL (reference sequence). Trimming removed 1 base at V and 5 bases at J, with 11 bases between. CDR3 size: 14 residues. The CDR3: CASSQVGHVETQYF. DNA of the CDR3: TGTGCCAGCAGCCAAGTTGGCCACGTGGAGACCCAGTACTTC.

This clonotype appeared a few times. V is TRBV10-3 and J is TRBJ2-1; 14 bases line up with TRBD2. In germline, CDR1 is ENHRY, CDR2 SYGVKD. The V gene end was trimmed by 4 bases and the J gene end by 7 bases; junction bases not matched to a gene: 6. This CDR3 region has 16 residues. The CDR3 loop is CAISASGTSGRNEQFF. DNA of the CDR3: TGTGCCATCAGTGCCTCCGGGACTAGCGGGAGAAATGAGCAGTTCTTC.

The chain combines TRBV6-2 or TRBV6-3 with TRBJ1-1, with a possible D match to TRBD1 (6 bases). The CDR3 has 14 amino acids. V lost 5 bases and J lost 4, with 14 bases in between. Germline CDR1 and CDR2: MNHEY and SVGEGT. CDR3 amino acids: CASSQNRVGTEAFF. CDR3 nucleotides: TGTGCCAGCAGTCAAAACAGGGTGGGCACTGAAGCTTTCTTT.

V and J are TRBV7-9 and TRBJ2-5; TRBD1 matches 8 bases. Trimming removed 5 bases from V and 11 bases from J; junction bases left unmatched: 10. This CDR3 is built from 13 residues. CDR1 SEHNR and CDR2 FQNEAQ come from the germline V gene (reference sequence). Here the CDR3 reads CASSMTGDNEQYF. CDR3 nucleotide sequence: TGTGCCAGCAGCATGACAGGGGATAATGAGCAGTACTTC. The complete variable domain, with remaining parts taken from reference TRBV7-9 and TRBJ2-5, reads DTGVSQNPRHKITKRGQNVTFRCDPISEHNRLYWYRQTLGQGPEFLTYFQNEAQLEKSRLLSDRFSAERPKGSFSTLEIQRTEQGDSAMYLCASSMTGDNEQYFGPGTRLLVL.

This sequence joins TRBV6-1 and TRBJ2-6; D may be TRBD1 (6 bases). The germline CDR1 and CDR2 sequences are MNHNS and SASEGT. The CDR3 is 18 amino acids. The ends were cut back, 6 bases at V and 0 bases at J, with 18 bases in the middle. CDR3 DNA: TGTGCCAGCAGACGGCTCCGGGACACAACCTCTGGGGCCAACGTCCTGACTTTC. This gives the protein CASRRLRDTTSGANVLTF.

This sequence joins TRBV12-3 or TRBV12-4 and TRBJ1-6, with D uncertain. The CDR3 covers 13 residues. Between the trimmed V and J ends, which lost 4 bases and 8 bases, there was a span of 9 bases. The CDR3 is CASSSGRDSPLHF. CDR3 sequence (DNA): TGTGCCAGCAGTTCTGGTCGGGATTCACCCCTCCACTTT.

As for this clonotype: An end of the junction differs from the germline gene, which may be a read error. V gene TRBV27 combines with J gene TRBJ1-2; D is ambiguous. The germline V gene has CDR1 MNHEY and CDR2 SMNVEV (reference sequence). This CDR3 contains 14 residues. The CDR3 bases are TGTGCCGGCAGTTTCCAGGCAGGCGGATATGGCTACACCTTC. It specifies CAGSFQAGGYGYTF.

The rearrangement uses TRBV10-1 and TRBJ1-2; 8 bases are a match to TRBD1. The germline gives CDR1 WNHNN, CDR2 SYGVQD (reference sequence). With 7 bases clipped from V and 7 bases from J, the junction kept 8 bases outside the gene matches. The CDR3 totals 13 residues. The CDR3 DNA reads as TGCGCCAGCAAGTCCGGGACAGGCGGTGGCTACACCTTC. Its translation: CASKSGTGGGYTF.

The V call is TRBV4-3, the J call TRBJ2-1; TRBD2 aligns across 10 bases. The J call may be wrong; the DNA end is better matched by TRBJ2-7. CDR1 LGHNA and CDR2 YSLEER come from the germline V gene. The CDR3 sequence is 16 residues long. CDR3 in amino acids: CASSQSSGGSYNEQYF. The CDR3 nucleotides are TGCGCCAGCAGCCAATCTAGCGGGGGATCCTACAATGAGCAGTACTTC.

The chain is built from TRBV13 and TRBJ2-7, with a weak D call TRBD2 (6 bases). This CDR3 spans 16 amino acids. The V end was cut by 1 base, the J end by 5 bases, with 18 bases between. Germline assignment: CDR1 PRHDT and CDR2 FYEKMQ (reference sequence). The CDR3 bases are TGTGCCAGCAGCTTAGAGGCCCTAGGGACTGAAGACGAGCAGTACTTC. Translated: CASSLEALGTEDEQYF.

The table lists this clonotype with a few counts. The rearrangement uses TRBV29-1 and TRBJ1-1; 7 bases are a match to TRBD1. The germline V gene encodes CDR1 SQVTM and CDR2 ANQGSEA. The trim removed 6 bases at V and 5 bases at J, leaving 9 bases unmatched. The CDR3 totals 13 residues. The CDR3 loop reads CSVLTGVGTEAFF. The CDR3 coding sequence is TGCAGCGTATTAACAGGGGTAGGGACTGAAGCTTTCTTT. Together with reference TRBV29-1 and TRBJ1-1, the CDR3 gives the full variable domain: SAVISQKPSRDICQRGTSLTIQCQVDSQVTMMFWYRQQPGQSLTLIATANQGSEATYESGFVIDKFPISRPNLTFSTLTVSNMSPEDSSIYLCSVLTGVGTEAFFGQGTRLTVV.

There are a few counts of this clonotype. The V and J genes are TRBV12-3 or TRBV12-4 and TRBJ1-5; D unresolved. The ends were cut back, 8 bases at V and 2 bases at J, with 13 bases in the middle. The CDR3 length is 14 residues. Written as DNA, the CDR3 is TGTGCCAGCGAGAAAAAGGGTGGCAATCAGCCCCAGCATTTT. Its protein is CASEKKGGNQPQHF.

This clonotype was seen repeatedly, ten times or more. V usage is TRBV29-1 and J usage is TRBJ2-3; D is perhaps TRBD2 (5 bases). Germline V gene data show CDR1 as SQVTM and CDR2 as ANQGSEA. CDR3 length: 13 residues. Trimming stripped 3 bases from V and 6 bases from J, with 13 bases between. CDR3: CSVEGTRADTQYF. CDR3 DNA: TGCAGCGTTGAGGGAACTAGGGCGGATACGCAGTATTTT.

The chain combines TRBV11-2 with TRBJ2-7; 13 bases map to TRBD2. Trimming took 4 bases from V and 6 from J; bases not matched to a gene: 3. Germline-derived CDR1 and CDR2 are SGHAT and FQNNGV. The CDR3 length is 14 residues. In nucleotides, the CDR3 is TGTGCCAGCAGCTACACTAGCGGGAGGGCCGAGCAGTACTTC. Encoded protein: CASSYTSGRAEQYF.

Details on this clonotype: Germline is not matched at one junction end, which may reflect a read error. The rearrangement uses TRBV5-5 and TRBJ2-1; perhaps TRBD1 as D (6 bases). The V gene's germline CDR1 is SGHKS and CDR2 YYEKEE (reference sequence). The CDR3 has 15 residues. CDR3: CASSSGTTGGNGQFF. DNA of the CDR3: TGTGCCAGCAGCTCCGGGACCACTGGGGGCAATGGGCAGTTCTTC.

The sample holds many counts of this clonotype. This rearrangement joins TRBV4-2 to TRBJ2-1; 8 bases map to TRBD2. This CDR3 has 14 residues. Germline CDR1 reads LGHNA; CDR2 reads YNFKEQ. J lost 3 bases, V lost 6 bases, and 4 bases had no gene match. This chain's CDR3 is CASRERENYNEQFF. CDR3 DNA: TGTGCCAGCAGAGAGCGGGAGAACTACAATGAGCAGTTCTTC.